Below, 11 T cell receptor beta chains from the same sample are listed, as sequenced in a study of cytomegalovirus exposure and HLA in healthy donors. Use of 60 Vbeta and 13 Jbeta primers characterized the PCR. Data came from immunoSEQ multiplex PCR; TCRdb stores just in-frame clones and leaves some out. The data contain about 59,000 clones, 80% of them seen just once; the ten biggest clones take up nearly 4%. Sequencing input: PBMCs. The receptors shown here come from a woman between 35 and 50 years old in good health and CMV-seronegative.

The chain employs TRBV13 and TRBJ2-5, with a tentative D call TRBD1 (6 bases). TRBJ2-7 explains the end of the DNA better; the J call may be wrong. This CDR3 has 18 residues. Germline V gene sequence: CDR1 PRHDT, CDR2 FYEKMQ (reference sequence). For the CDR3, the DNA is TGTGCCAGCAGCTCCCCCGGTTCCTGGACAGCAGAAGGCTACGAGCAGTACTTC. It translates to CASSSPGSWTAEGYEQYF.

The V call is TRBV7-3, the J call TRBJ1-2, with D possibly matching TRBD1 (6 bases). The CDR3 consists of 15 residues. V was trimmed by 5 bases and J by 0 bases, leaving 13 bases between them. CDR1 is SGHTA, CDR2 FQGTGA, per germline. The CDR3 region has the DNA TGTGCCAGCAGCGGACAGACCCTTTCTAACTATGGCTACACCTTC. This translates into CASSGQTLSNYGYTF.

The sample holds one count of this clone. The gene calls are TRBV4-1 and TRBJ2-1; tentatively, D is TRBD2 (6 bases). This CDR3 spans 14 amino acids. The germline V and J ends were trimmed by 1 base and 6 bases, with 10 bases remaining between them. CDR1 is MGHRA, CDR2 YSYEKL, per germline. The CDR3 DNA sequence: TGCGCCAGCAGCCAAGCGGACGGGAGCAATGAGCAGTTCTTC. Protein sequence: CASSQADGSNEQFF.

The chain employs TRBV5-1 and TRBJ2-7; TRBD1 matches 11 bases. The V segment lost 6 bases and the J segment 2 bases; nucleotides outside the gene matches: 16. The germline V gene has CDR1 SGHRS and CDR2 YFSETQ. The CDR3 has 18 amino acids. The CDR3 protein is CASTPGQGARLGTYEQYF. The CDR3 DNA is TGCGCCAGCACCCCCGGACAGGGGGCGCGTTTGGGGACCTACGAGCAGTACTTC.

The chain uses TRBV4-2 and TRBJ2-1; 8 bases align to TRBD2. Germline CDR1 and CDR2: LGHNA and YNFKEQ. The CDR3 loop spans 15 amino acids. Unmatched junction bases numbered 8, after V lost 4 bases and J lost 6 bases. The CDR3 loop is CASSPPEREFNEQFF. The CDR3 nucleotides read TGTGCCAGCAGCCCCCCAGAGCGGGAGTTCAATGAGCAGTTCTTC.

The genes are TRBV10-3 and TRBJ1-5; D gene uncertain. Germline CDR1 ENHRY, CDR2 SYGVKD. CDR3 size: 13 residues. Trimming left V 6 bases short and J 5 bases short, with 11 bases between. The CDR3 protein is CAIRTMLDQPQHF. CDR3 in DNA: TGTGCCATCAGGACTATGCTGGATCAGCCCCAGCATTTT.

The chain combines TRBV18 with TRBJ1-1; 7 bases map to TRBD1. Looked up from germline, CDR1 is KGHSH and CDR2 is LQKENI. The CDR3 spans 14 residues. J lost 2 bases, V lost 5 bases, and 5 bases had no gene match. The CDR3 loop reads CASSLGQLNTEAFF. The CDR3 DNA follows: TGTGCCAGCTCATTGGGACAGTTAAACACTGAAGCTTTCTTT.

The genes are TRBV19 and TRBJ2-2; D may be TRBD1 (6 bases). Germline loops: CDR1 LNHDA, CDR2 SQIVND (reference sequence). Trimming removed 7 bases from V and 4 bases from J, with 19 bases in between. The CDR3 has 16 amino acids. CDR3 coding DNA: TGTGCCAGTAAACAGGGATCCGGTCGGAGCACCGGGGAGCTGTTTTTT. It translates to CASKQGSGRSTGELFF.

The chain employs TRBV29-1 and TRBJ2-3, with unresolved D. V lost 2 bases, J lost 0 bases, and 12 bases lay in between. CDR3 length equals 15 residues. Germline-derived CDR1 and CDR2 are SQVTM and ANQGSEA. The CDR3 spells CSVEIMAGSTDTQYF. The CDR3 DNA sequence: TGCAGCGTTGAAATAATGGCAGGCAGCACAGATACGCAGTATTTT.

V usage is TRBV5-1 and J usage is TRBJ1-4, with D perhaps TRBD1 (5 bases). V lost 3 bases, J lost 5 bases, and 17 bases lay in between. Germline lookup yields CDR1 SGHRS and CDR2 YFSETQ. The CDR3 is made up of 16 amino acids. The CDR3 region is CASSWTAGRGNEKLFF. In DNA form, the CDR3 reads TGCGCCAGCAGCTGGACGGCGGGGAGGGGCAATGAAAAACTGTTTTTT.

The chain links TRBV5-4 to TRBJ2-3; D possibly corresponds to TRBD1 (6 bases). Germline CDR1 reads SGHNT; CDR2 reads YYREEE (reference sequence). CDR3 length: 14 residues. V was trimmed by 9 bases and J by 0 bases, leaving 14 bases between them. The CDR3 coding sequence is TGTGCCACCCTAACAGGGCCGAGCACAGATACGCAGTATTTT. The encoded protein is CATLTGPSTDTQYF.